This TCR beta chain was recorded in a study of response to subunit inactivated influenza vaccine. Whole-study findings and limits: With each seasonal influenza vaccination, the authors suggested, few new T cells are recruited.

TCRdb called the RT-PCR reads again in MiXCR, with one record for every CDR3 protein. The sample includes 700,000 to 800,000 distinct CDR3 sequences, less than 20% of them seen just once. Comments on this clonotype: Antigen specificity is unknown.

Germline V gene lookup returns CDR1 KGHDR and CDR2 SFDVKD. The ends were cut back, 1 base at V and 2 bases at J, with 8 bases in the middle. The CDR3 loop spans 15 amino acids. Sequencing used PBMCs from blood, obtained 4 to 6 days after vaccination. The gene calls are TRBV24-1 and TRBJ2-1; D possibly corresponds to TRBD1 (5 bases). The origin of this receptor is a man between 45 and 60 years old who received an inactivated influenza vaccine. The CDR3 sequence is CATSDFRGTYNEQFF. CDR3 in DNA: TGTGCCACCAGTGATTTTAGGGGCACCTACAATGAGCAGTTCTTC.